This TCR beta chain emerged from a study of T cell repertoires in cytomegalovirus infection. As for the study in general: CMV infection plus the matching HLA type was flagged by public TCR beta signatures.

The CDR3 is 13 residues long. CDR1 and CDR2 from the germline V gene are SEHNR and FQNEAQ (reference sequence). Trimming cost V 1 base and J 3 bases, with 6 bases left between them. In TCRdb, the reads were re-called with MiXCR into one record per CDR3 protein. The profile covers a few hundred thousand distinct CDR3 sequences, with 15% to 20% appearing a single time and approximately 44% taken by the ten largest. Study results and caveats: HLA-C-restricted TCR beta clonotypes specific for CMV led the ex vivo response. Using cumulative public TCR beta family frequency, the authors identified those who carried CMV together with the relevant HLA.

As regards this clonotype: The antigen is unknown.

Material: CD8+ T cells from PBMCs. The J gene is TRBJ1-1, the V gene TRBV7-9; D remains unclear. The TCR was taken from a human donor in good health (CMV status not recorded). Some clones in this sample may be carry-over from other donors' samples. The CDR3 nucleotides are TGTGCCAGCAGCTTAGACATAGACACTGAAGCTTTCTTT. Residues: CASSLDIDTEAFF.